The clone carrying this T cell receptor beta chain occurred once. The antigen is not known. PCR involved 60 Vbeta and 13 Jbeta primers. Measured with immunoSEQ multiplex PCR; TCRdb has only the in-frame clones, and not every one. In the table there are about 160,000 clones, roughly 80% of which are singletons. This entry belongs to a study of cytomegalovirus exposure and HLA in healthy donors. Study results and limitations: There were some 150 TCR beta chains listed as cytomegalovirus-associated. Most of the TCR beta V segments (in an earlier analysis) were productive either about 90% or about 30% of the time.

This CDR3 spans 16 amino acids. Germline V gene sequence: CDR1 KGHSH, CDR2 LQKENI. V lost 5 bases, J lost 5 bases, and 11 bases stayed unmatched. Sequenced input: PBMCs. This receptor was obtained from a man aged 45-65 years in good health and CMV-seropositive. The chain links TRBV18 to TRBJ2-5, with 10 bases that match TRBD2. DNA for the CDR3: TGTGCCAGCTCAAAAGGAGCTAGCGGGGGTATCGAGACCCAGTACTTC. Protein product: CASSKGASGGIETQYF. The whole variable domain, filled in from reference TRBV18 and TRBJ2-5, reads NAGVMQNPRHLVRRRGQEARLRCSPMKGHSHVYWYRQLPEEGLKFMVYLQKENIIDESGMPKERFSAEFPKEGPSILRIQQVVRGDSAAYFCASSKGASGGIETQYFGPGTRLLVL.